Sequencing of this T cell receptor beta chain was carried out in a study of shared clonotypes between healthy human individuals. Overall study: Researchers assigned three CD4 naive, three CD4 memory, two CD8 naive and one CD8 memory plate to each donor.

Terminally differentiated effector memory CD45RA+ cells were excluded by CCR7 positive selection of CD45RO-negative cells. The CDR3 runs 14 residues. Germline CDR1 SQVTM, CDR2 ANQGSEA. With 5 bases clipped from V and 6 bases from J, the junction kept 8 bases outside the gene matches. Study-wide findings and caveats: Clonotype sharing across several donors was observed for roughly 5% of naive CD4 clonotypes. Memory subsets generally showed smaller estimated richness than naive subsets did.

Under the authors' procedure: ImmunoSEQ only sent back junction sequences with no quality scores, so filtering was done differently. Only in-frame clones appear in the TCRdb table, and some are missing; sequencing was by immunoSEQ multiplex PCR. V and J calls and clone size follow that table, whereas D and trimming were derived from the DNA. The profile covers 450,000 to 700,000 clones, with around 95% appearing a single time and roughly 0.1% taken by the ten largest. Notes on this clone: Antigen: not known.

The clonotype comes from a woman aged 25-40 years in good health. The sample taken for sequencing was naive CD8+ T cells sorted from blood. This chain links TRBV29-1 with TRBJ2-1, with 9 positions matching TRBD2. The CDR3 coding sequence is TGCAGCGTTTATTGGCGGGAGGGCCTCAATGAGCAGTTCTTC. The encoded protein is CSVYWREGLNEQFF.